What follows are 15 T cell receptor beta chains derived from one specimen sequenced in a study of CD8 T cells in ankylosing spondylitis. Whole-study results and caveats: For ankylosing spondylitis blood, a TCR beta motif of 7 or 8 highly homologous variants appeared characteristic.

No cognate antigen is known for these TCRs. TCRdb called the 5' RACE reads again in MiXCR, with one record for every CDR3 protein. There are 300,000 to 400,000 distinct CDR3 sequences in the sample; about a fifth occur only once, and about a sixth lies in the top ten. Sample: blood, either unsorted or a sorted T cell fraction (not recorded which). Receptors originate from a male donor with ankylosing spondylitis.

This clonotype was counted a few times. The V gene is TRBV5-1, the J gene TRBJ2-2; D is unclear. Trimming took 5 bases from V and 7 from J, leaving 12 bases between them. CDR3 length: 13 residues. Germline lookup yields CDR1 SGHRS and CDR2 YFSETQ. CDR3 DNA: TGCGCCAGCAGTCGCACTGCGAACGGGGAGCTGTTTTTT. Its protein product is CASSRTANGELFF.

The V and J genes are TRBV7-3 and TRBJ2-2; TRBD2 agrees at 8 bases. The V segment lost 5 bases and the J segment 5 bases; nucleotides outside the gene matches: 4. The germline CDR1 and CDR2 sequences are SGHTA and FQGTGA. CDR3 size: 14 residues. The CDR3 nucleotides read TGTGCCAGCAGCCCCCGACTAGCGACCGGGGAGCTGTTTTTT. It specifies CASSPRLATGELFF.

The chain couples TRBV7-3 to TRBJ2-6, with D tentatively TRBD1 (5 bases). The germline V gene has CDR1 SGHTA and CDR2 FQGTGA. This CDR3 is built from 15 residues. Trimming took 4 bases from V and 4 from J, leaving 11 bases between them. The CDR3 DNA is TGTGCCAGCAGCTCTGCAGGGCAAGGGGCCAACGTCCTGACTTTC. It is translated as CASSSAGQGANVLTF.

A few counts support this clonotype. The chain has TRBV27 and TRBJ1-6; D unclear. This CDR3 is 14 amino acids long. Trimming took off 3 bases at V and 7 bases at J, with 10 bases between the two ends. CDR1 and CDR2 (germline): MNHEY, SMNVEV (reference sequence). The CDR3 DNA reads TGTGCCAGCAGTTTCTCACTGGGAAATTCACCCCTCCACTTT. Protein product: CASSFSLGNSPLHF.

In this sample, this clonotype turned up once. The chain employs TRBV3-1 and TRBJ1-5; D unclear. V was cut by 0 bases and J by 5 bases, with 5 bases left in between. The CDR3 contains 13 residues. Germline CDR1 LGHDT, CDR2 YNNKEL (reference sequence). CDR3 sequence (DNA): TGTGCCAGCAGCCAAGACCGGCATCAGCCCCAGCATTTT. Protein sequence: CASSQDRHQPQHF.

A few counts support this clonotype. The V and J genes are TRBV28 and TRBJ2-3, with D possibly being TRBD2 (5 bases). V lost 3 bases and J lost 2, with 9 bases in between. The CDR3 extends over 14 amino acids. From germline, CDR1 is MDHEN and CDR2 SYDVKM. The DNA of the CDR3 is TGTGCCAGCAGTTTTGTAGCGAACACAGATACGCAGTATTTT. It codes for CASSFVANTDTQYF.

This chain joins TRBV7-2 and TRBJ1-1; D not resolved. This CDR3 spans 13 amino acids. Trimming stripped 3 bases from V and 4 bases from J, with 9 bases between. Looked up from germline, CDR1 is SGHTA and CDR2 is FQGNSA. This chain's CDR3 is CASSFRVSTEAFF. The CDR3 nucleotides read TGTGCCAGCAGCTTTAGGGTGAGCACTGAAGCTTTCTTT.

Only a few counts were recorded for this clonotype. V and J are TRBV15 and TRBJ2-2; possible D gene TRBD1, 6 bases. Germline-derived CDR1 and CDR2 are LNHNV and YYDKDF (reference sequence). Trimming cost V 0 bases and J 2 bases, with 16 bases left between them. This CDR3 is built from 18 residues. CDR3 coding DNA: TGTGCCACCAGCAGAGATAGTTTAGGGGGAGTAAACACCGGGGAGCTGTTTTTT. It specifies CATSRDSLGGVNTGELFF.

V is TRBV6-1 and J is TRBJ2-4, with 8 nucleotides matching TRBD1. The V gene's germline CDR1 is MNHNS and CDR2 SASEGT. J gave up 9 bases and V 4 bases, and 5 bases lay outside the gene matches. The CDR3 sequence is 13 residues long. The CDR3 nucleotides are TGTGCCAGCAGTGTGGACAGGGAACTCATTCAGTACTTC. Translation gives CASSVDRELIQYF.

This clonotype was seen a few times. The V and J genes are TRBV24-1 and TRBJ2-2; 8 bases map to TRBD2. The CDR3 runs 14 residues. In germline, CDR1 is KGHDR, CDR2 SFDVKD. Trimming removed 7 bases from V and 4 bases from J; junction bases left unmatched: 4. The CDR3 DNA reads as TGTGCCACCAGAGCGGGAGTGGGCACCGGGGAGCTGTTTTTT. Translated: CATRAGVGTGELFF.

A note on this clonotype: Since the CDR3 does not end with the conserved phenylalanine or tryptophan, this likely comes from a read error. The chain links TRBV11-2 to TRBJ2-7, with D possibly TRBD1 on 5 matching bases. Trimming stripped 5 bases from V and 1 base from J, with 15 bases between. The length of the CDR3 is 15 residues. The germline gives CDR1 SGHAT, CDR2 FQNNGV. CDR3: CASSPYPGHSYEQYY. CDR3 DNA: TGTGCCAGCAGCCCATACCCCGGACATTCCTACGAGCAGTACTAC.

The J gene is TRBJ2-3, the V gene TRBV10-3; D may be TRBD2 (6 bases). The CDR3 has 13 amino acids. The V and J ends lost 2 bases and 4 bases respectively, with 7 bases between them. Germline V lookup: CDR1 ENHRY, CDR2 SYGVKD. CDR3 coding DNA: TGTGCCATCAGTGAGGGGACTCCAGATACGCAGTATTTT. This gives the protein CAISEGTPDTQYF.

This clonotype was picked up many times. This chain connects TRBV11-2 to TRBJ2-5; D gene unclear. Germline values: CDR1 SGHAT, CDR2 FQNNGV. CDR3 length: 12 amino acids. V dropped 5 bases and J dropped 0 bases, with 4 bases sitting between them. The CDR3 DNA is TGTGCCAGCAGCCGGGACCAAGAGACCCAGTACTTC. Protein product: CASSRDQETQYF.

This clonotype came up a few times. This chain links TRBV12-3 or TRBV12-4 with TRBJ2-3; 12 bases are a match to TRBD2. The V segment lost 6 bases and the J segment 3 bases; nucleotides outside the gene matches: 4. The CDR3 covers 15 residues. The CDR3 DNA follows: TGTGCCAGCAGCACCACTAGCGGGAGGACAGATACGCAGTATTTT. The encoded protein is CASSTTSGRTDTQYF.

The J gene is TRBJ1-6, the V gene TRBV5-1; D gene unclear. Germline values: CDR1 SGHRS, CDR2 YFSETQ. Trimming took off 0 bases at V and 0 bases at J, with 10 bases between the two ends. The CDR3 loop spans 17 amino acids. CDR3 bases: TGCGCCAGCAGCTTGGATGTGCCGAGCTCCTATAATTCACCCCTCCACTTT. Its translation: CASSLDVPSSYNSPLHF.